This TCR beta chain derives from a study of T cell clones after liver transplantation. Study-wide context: TCRbeta sequencing after a pre-transplant mixed lymphocyte reaction identified graft-donor-reactive clones, later tracked in post-transplant blood.

CD3+CD4+ and CD3+CD8+ cells were FACS-sorted from thawed unstimulated PBMCs. The length of the CDR3 is 15 residues. J gave up 7 bases and V 0 bases, and 6 bases lay outside the gene matches. The germline gives CDR1 SGHAT, CDR2 FQNNGV. Produced via immunoSEQ multiplex PCR; TCRdb's table is partial and in-frame only. The profile shows 12,000 to 15,000 clones, 82% of them singletons. The input for sequencing was CD8+ T cells from blood, taken around 44 months after liver transplant. This TCR came from a human patient who received a liver transplant. The T cells may partly be graft donor cells. The rearrangement joins TRBV11-2 to TRBJ1-5; 7 positions agree with TRBD1. CDR3 sequence: CASSLDGRGLQPQHF. Here the CDR3 DNA reads TGTGCCAGCAGCTTAGACGGAAGGGGGCTACAGCCCCAGCATTTT.